This T cell receptor (beta chain) was captured by sequencing in a study of OX40 agonist ivuxolimab in advanced cancers. The wider study: Three patients, one with hepatocellular carcinoma and two with cutaneous melanoma, responded partially. Study findings and constraints: Relative to CD4+ cells, CD8+ T cells on average had more expanded clones. Among some nonresponders, normalized T-cell clonal expansion was also low. The 0.1-3.0 mg/kg partial responders had among the lowest clonal expansion.

The CDR3 is 12 amino acids. V was shortened by 3 bases and J by 5 bases, with 8 bases between the two germline ends. Germline V gene sequence: CDR1 SGDLS, CDR2 YYNGEE. As regards this clone: What it recognizes is unknown.

The table came from immunoSEQ multiplex PCR; TCRdb's copy has only in-frame clones and leaves some out. The sample yields 44,000 or so clones, roughly 93% seen once. The origin of this receptor is an adult with an advanced solid tumor such as melanoma, head and neck, liver or kidney cancer. The sequences come from CD4+ or CD8+ T cells sorted from blood, collected in a trial of the OX40 agonist ivuxolimab. The chain has TRBV9 and TRBJ2-5; unclear D gene. The CDR3 spells CASSGGEETQYF. CDR3 sequence (DNA): TGTGCCAGCAGCGGGGGTGAGGAGACCCAGTACTTC. The variable domain in full, with the rest retrieved from reference TRBV9 and TRBJ2-5, is DSGVTQTPKHLITATGQRVTLRCSPRSGDLSVYWYQQSLDQGLQFLIQYYNGEERAKGNILERFSAQQFPDLHSELNLSSLELGDSALYFCASSGGEETQYFGPGTRLLVL.